This record concerns one TCR beta chain sequence. Those enrolled in Seattle joined during active infection and were followed longitudinally afterward. The CDR3 length is 14 residues. Per germline, CDR1 MDHEN and CDR2 SYDVKM. The junction had 8 bases not matched to a gene; V was cut back by 3 bases and J by 8 bases. This record belongs to a study of blood T cell repertoires in COVID-19. In the original analysis: For nucleated cells, counts were estimated from reference gene primer amplification. Using immunoSEQ multiplex PCR, the repertoire was profiled, and TCRdb retains in-frame clones only, with some absent. The D gene and trimming were derived from the DNA, and the V and J assignments and clone size from that table. The sample carries roughly 190,000 clones, roughly nine tenths recorded once.

The sequence derives from a woman aged 60-75 years with COVID-19, enrolled during active disease. Sequenced material: peripheral blood. This rearrangement joins TRBV28 to TRBJ2-7; 9 nucleotides line up with TRBD2. The CDR3: CASSLIAGVEKQYF. CDR3 nucleotides: TGTGCCAGCAGTTTGATAGCGGGAGTCGAAAAGCAGTACTTC.